These T cell receptor beta chains were read from a single sample in a study of blood T cell repertoires in COVID-19. Measured with immunoSEQ multiplex PCR; TCRdb has only the in-frame clones, and not every one. The sample has around 96,000 clones; nearly 95% are singletons. Sequencing was performed on peripheral blood. The receptors shown here come from a human donor with active COVID-19. The donor label of this sample is uncertain. CDR3s include the opening cysteine and the closing phenylalanine or tryptophan. D genes are given only for firm matches. Expanded clones are given a class, and other clones once, few, many or no size at all.

TRBD1,TRBJ2-1,TRBV6-2/TRBV6-3,once,TGTGCCAGCAGTCACACCGGGACAGAATACATTGAGGAGCAGTTCTTC,CASSHTGTEYIEEQFF
TRBD2,TRBJ2-3,TRBV7-8,NA,TGTGCCAGCAGCACAACTAGCGGGAGGGCCACAGATACGCAGTATTTT,CASSTTSGRATDTQYF
NA,TRBJ2-7,TRBV25-1,NA,TGTGCCAGCAGTGAGGCCAGGGGCCGCGAGCAGTACTTC,CASSEARGREQYF
TRBD1,TRBJ2-7,TRBV18,NA,TGTGCCAGCTCGAGGGACAGCTCCTACGAGCAGTACTTC,CASSRDSSYEQYF
TRBD1,TRBJ2-3,TRBV11-3,NA,TGTGCCAGCAGCCGACGGACAGGGGGGATATTGGATACGCAGTATTTT,CASSRRTGGILDTQYF
NA,TRBJ2-3,TRBV6-5,NA,TGTGCCAGCAGTTATGGACTCTCAGATACGCAGTATTTT,CASSYGLSDTQYF
NA,TRBJ1-1,TRBV5-4,NA,TGTGCCAGCAGCTTGGCCGGGAACACTGAAGCTTTCTTT,CASSLAGNTEAFF
NA,TRBJ2-5,TRBV5-1,NA,TGCGCCAGCAGCTCCCGGGAACAAGAGACCCAGTACTTC,CASSSREQETQYF
TRBD2,TRBJ2-5,TRBV29-1,NA,TGCAGCGTTTGGGGGTCGAGCGGGGATCAAGAGACCCAGTACTTC,CSVWGSSGDQETQYF
NA,TRBJ2-5,TRBV11-3,NA,TGTGCCAGCAGCGTCAGCAGGACTTACGGGACCCAGTACTTC,CASSVSRTYGTQYF
NA,TRBJ2-1,TRBV9,NA,TGTGCCAGCAGCGTACAGGGGGGAGACTACAATGAGCAGTTCTTC,CASSVQGGDYNEQFF
NA,TRBJ2-3,TRBV19,NA,TGTGCCAGTAGTATAGAAGCGGTCGGGGTAAGCACAGATACGCAGTATTTT,CASSIEAVGVSTDTQYF
NA,TRBJ1-2,TRBV19,NA,TGTGCCAGTAGTATAGCTCCCGGGGGCTACACCTTC,CASSIAPGGYTF
TRBD1,TRBJ2-6,TRBV5-1,NA,TGCGCCAGCAGCCAGATCGGGACAGGGGTTCTCTCTGGGGCCAACGTCCTGACTTTC,CASSQIGTGVLSGANVLTF
NA,TRBJ1-1,TRBV5-1,NA,TGCGCCAGCAGCTTGGGGGCACAGGTAACTGAAGCTTTCTTT,CASSLGAQVTEAFF
NA,TRBJ2-7,TRBV12-5,NA,TGTGCTAGTCGTAAGCAGTACTTC,CASRKQYF
TRBD1,TRBJ1-1,TRBV13,NA,TGTGCCAGCAGCTTAGGGGGTCGAGACAGGGGAGGGAACACTGAAGCTTTCTTT,CASSLGGRDRGGNTEAFF
TRBD2,TRBJ2-3,TRBV5-5,once,TGTGCCAGCAGCCCCGGGGGGGCGGCGGATACGCAGTATTTT,CASSPGGAADTQYF
NA,TRBJ1-4,TRBV19,NA,TGTGCCAGTACCCCAATCGGCAGGACAACTAATGAAAAACTGTTTTTT,CASTPIGRTTNEKLFF
TRBD1,TRBJ1-1,TRBV28,NA,TGTGCCAGCAGTCCCGGGACAGGGGCCCCGAACACTGAAGCTTTCTTT,CASSPGTGAPNTEAFF
NA,TRBJ2-5,TRBV6-6,NA,TGTGCCAGCAGTTACTCAGCGATCCAAGAGACCCAGTACTTC,CASSYSAIQETQYF
TRBD2,TRBJ2-3,TRBV7-2,NA,TGTGCCAGCAGCTCCCTGAGCCCTAGCGGAGTCACAGATACGCAGTATTTT,CASSSLSPSGVTDTQYF
NA,TRBJ2-1,TRBV9,once,TGTGCCAGCAGCCCCACGACTAGAGACGAGCAGTTCTTC,CASSPTTRDEQFF
NA,TRBJ1-5,TRBV19,NA,TGTGCCAGTAGTATTCTGACTAACCAGCCCCAGCATTTT,CASSILTNQPQHF